This TCR beta chain derives from a study of beta chain features in type 1 diabetes. Study-wide results and limits: Patients with type 1 diabetes showed fewer VDJ junction insertions and more deletions. Naive, central memory and Treg TCRB repertoires appeared more alike in patients than in healthy donors. Significant though moderate, a shortening of TCRB CDR3s appeared in all four CD4+ subsets of Type 1 diabetes patients. These data did not resolve whether HLA type affects TCRB rearrangement.

Note on this clone: Its antigen remains unidentified.

Between the trimmed V and J ends, which lost 4 bases and 5 bases, there was a span of 11 bases. The CDR3 is 13 residues long. Germline V gene lookup returns CDR1 SNHLY and CDR2 FYNNEI. The whole isolated RNA underwent reverse transcription, so sequencing captured expressed TCRB transcripts. Several million reads on average were seen across naive, central memory and regulatory T cell samples. Assay: immunoSEQ multiplex PCR; the TCRdb copy retains only in-frame clones and omits some. The sample lists 600,000 to 750,000 clones, around 12% occurring once. V gene TRBV2 combines with J gene TRBJ2-5; D is perhaps TRBD1 (6 bases). Sequencing input: naive CD4+ T cells from blood. The sequence came from a young man with type 1 diabetes. CDR3 residues: CASSGGLSETQYF. The CDR3 coding sequence is TGTGCCAGCAGTGGGGGGCTTTCGGAGACCCAGTACTTC.